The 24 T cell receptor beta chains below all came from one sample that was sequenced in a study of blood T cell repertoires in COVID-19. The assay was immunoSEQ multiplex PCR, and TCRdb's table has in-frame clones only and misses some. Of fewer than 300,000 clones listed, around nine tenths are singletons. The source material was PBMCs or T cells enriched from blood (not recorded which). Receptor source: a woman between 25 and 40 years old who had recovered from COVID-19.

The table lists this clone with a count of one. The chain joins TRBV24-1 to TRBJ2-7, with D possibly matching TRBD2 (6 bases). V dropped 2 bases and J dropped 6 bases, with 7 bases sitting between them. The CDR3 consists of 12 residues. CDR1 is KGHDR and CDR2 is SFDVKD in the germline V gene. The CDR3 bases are TGTGCCACCAGTGATTCGGGACTCGAGCAGTACTTC. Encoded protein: CATSDSGLEQYF.

The CDR3 DNA reads as TGCGCCAGCAGCCAATATTGGACTAGCGGGCAAAACAATGAGCAGTTCTTC. This codes for CASSQYWTSGQNNEQFF. V usage is TRBV4-1 and J usage is TRBJ2-1; TRBD2 aligns across 11 bases. V lost 2 bases to trimming and J lost 5 bases; unmatched junction nucleotides: 8. This CDR3 contains 17 residues. CDR1 is MGHRA, CDR2 YSYEKL, per germline.

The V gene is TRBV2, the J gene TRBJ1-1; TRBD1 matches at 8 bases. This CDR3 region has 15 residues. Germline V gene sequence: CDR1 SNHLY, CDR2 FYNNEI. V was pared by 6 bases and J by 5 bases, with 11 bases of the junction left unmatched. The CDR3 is CASRVNTGGRTEAFF. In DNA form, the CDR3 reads TGTGCCAGCAGAGTGAATACAGGGGGAAGGACTGAAGCTTTCTTT.

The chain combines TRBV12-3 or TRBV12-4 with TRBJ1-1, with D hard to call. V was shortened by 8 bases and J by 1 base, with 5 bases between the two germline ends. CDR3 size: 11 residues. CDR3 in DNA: TGTGCCAGCTGTCGGAACACTGAAGCTTTCTTT. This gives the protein CASCRNTEAFF.

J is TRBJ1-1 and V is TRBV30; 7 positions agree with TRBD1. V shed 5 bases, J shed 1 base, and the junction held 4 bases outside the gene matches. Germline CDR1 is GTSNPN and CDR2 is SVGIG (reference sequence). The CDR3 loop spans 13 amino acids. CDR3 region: CAWGRQGNTEAFF. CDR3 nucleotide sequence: TGTGCCTGGGGGCGACAGGGGAACACTGAAGCTTTCTTT.

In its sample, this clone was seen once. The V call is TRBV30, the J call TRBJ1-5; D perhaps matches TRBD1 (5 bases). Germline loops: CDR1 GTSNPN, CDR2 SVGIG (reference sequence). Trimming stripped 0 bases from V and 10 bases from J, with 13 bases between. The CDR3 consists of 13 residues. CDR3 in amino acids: CAWSVGLREPQHF. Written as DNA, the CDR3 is TGTGCCTGGAGTGTAGGTCTCAGGGAACCCCAGCATTTT.

CDR3 protein: CASSVALSSGNTIYF. CDR3 nucleotides: TGTGCCAGCAGCGTAGCACTGAGCTCTGGAAACACCATATATTTT. The genes are TRBV9 and TRBJ1-3, with D hard to call. V dropped 0 bases and J dropped 0 bases, with 7 bases sitting between them. In germline, CDR1 is SGDLS, CDR2 YYNGEE. This CDR3 has 15 residues.

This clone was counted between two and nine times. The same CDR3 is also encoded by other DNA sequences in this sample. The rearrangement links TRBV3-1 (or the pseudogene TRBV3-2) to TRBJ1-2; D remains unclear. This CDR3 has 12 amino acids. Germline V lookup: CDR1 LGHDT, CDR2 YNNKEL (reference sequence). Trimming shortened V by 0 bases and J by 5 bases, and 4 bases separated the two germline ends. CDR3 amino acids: CASSQDLYGYTF. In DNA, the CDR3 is TGTGCCAGCAGCCAAGATCTTTATGGCTACACCTTC.

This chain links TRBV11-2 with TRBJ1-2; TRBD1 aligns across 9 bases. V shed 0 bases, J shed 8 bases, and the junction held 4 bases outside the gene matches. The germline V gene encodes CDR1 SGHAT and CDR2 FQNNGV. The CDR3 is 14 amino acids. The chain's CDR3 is CASSLEGTGYGYTF. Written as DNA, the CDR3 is TGTGCCAGCAGCTTAGAAGGGACAGGGTACGGCTACACCTTC. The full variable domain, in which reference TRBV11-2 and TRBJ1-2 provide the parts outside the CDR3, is EAGVAQSPRYKIIEKRQSVAFWCNPISGHATLYWYQQILGQGPKLLIQFQNNGVVDDSQLPKDRFSAERLKGVDSTLKIQPAKLEDSAVYLCASSLEGTGYGYTFGSGTRLTVV.

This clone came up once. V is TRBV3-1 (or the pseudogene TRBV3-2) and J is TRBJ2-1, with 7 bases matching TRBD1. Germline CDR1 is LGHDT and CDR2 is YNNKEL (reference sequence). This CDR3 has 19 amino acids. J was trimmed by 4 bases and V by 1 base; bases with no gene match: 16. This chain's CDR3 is CASSQGENRGVRVYNEQFF. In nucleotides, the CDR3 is TGTGCCAGCAGCCAAGGGGAAAACAGGGGCGTCAGGGTTTACAATGAGCAGTTCTTC.

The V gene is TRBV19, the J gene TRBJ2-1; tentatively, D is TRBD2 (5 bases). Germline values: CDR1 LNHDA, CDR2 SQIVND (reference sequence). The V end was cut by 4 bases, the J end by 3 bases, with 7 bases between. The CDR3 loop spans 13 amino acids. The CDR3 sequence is CASSTSHYNEQFF. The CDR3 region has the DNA TGTGCCAGTAGTACTAGCCACTACAATGAGCAGTTCTTC.

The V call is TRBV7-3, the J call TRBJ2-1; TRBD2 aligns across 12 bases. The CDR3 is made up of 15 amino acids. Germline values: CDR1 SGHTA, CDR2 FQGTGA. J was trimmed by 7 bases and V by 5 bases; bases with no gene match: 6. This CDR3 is CASSHGLAGNNEQFF. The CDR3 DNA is TGTGCCAGCAGCCACGGACTAGCGGGAAATAATGAGCAGTTCTTC.

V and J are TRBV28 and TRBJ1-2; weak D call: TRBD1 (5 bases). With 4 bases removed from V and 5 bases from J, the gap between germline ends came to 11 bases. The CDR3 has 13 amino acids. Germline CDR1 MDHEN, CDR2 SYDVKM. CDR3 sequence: CASSSGSGYGYTF. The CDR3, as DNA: TGTGCCAGCAGTTCAGGGTCAGGGTATGGCTACACCTTC.

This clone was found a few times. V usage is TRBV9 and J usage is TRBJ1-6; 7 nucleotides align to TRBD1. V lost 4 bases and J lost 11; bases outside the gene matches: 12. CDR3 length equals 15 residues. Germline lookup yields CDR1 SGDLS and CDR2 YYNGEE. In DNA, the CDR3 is TGTGCCAGCAGCCCAGGAGGGGGCTCTGCAGCACCCCTCCACTTT. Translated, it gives CASSPGGGSAAPLHF.

Here the CDR3 reads CASTAGYYGYTF. The CDR3 nucleotides are TGTGCCAGCACGGCAGGGTACTATGGCTACACCTTC. This chain connects TRBV14 to TRBJ1-2; D is possibly TRBD1 (5 bases). Germline V gives CDR1 SGHDN, CDR2 FVKESK. V was clipped by 7 bases and J by 3 bases, with 9 bases between them. This CDR3 comprises 12 residues. Filled out from reference TRBV14 and TRBJ1-2, the complete variable domain reads EAGVTQFPSHSVIEKGQTVTLRCDPISGHDNLYWYRRVMGKEIKFLLHFVKESKQDESGMPNNRFLAERTGGTYSTLKVQPAELEDSGVYFCASTAGYYGYTFGSGTRLTVV.

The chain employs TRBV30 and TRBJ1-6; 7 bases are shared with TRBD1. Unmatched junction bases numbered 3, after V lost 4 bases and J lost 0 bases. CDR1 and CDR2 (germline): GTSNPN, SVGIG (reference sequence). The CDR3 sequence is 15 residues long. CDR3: CAWTTGISYNSPLHF. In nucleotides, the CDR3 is TGTGCCTGGACGACAGGGATCTCCTATAATTCACCCCTCCACTTT.

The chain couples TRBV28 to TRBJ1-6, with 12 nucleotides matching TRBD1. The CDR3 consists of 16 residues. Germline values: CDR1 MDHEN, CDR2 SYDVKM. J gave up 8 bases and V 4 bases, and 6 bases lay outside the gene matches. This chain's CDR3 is CASSYGTGGGYSPLHF. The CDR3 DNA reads TGTGCCAGCAGTTACGGGACAGGGGGCGGGTATTCACCCCTCCACTTT.

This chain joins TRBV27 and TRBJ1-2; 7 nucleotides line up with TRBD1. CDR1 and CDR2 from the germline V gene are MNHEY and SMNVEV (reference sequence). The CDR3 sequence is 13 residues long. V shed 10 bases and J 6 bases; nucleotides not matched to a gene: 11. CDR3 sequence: CATLPGGQNGYTF. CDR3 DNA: TGTGCCACCCTACCAGGGGGACAAAATGGCTACACCTTC.

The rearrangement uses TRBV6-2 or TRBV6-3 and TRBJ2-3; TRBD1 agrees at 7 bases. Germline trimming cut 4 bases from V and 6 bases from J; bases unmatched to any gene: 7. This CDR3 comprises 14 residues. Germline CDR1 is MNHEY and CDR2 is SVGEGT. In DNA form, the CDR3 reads TGTGCCAGCAGTTGGCAGGGACAGAGGGATACGCAGTATTTT. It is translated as CASSWQGQRDTQYF.

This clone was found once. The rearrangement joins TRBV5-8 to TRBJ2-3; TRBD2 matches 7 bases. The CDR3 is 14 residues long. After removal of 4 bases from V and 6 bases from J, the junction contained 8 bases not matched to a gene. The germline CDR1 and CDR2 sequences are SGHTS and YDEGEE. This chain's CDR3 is CASSPGLSRDTQYF. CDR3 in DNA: TGTGCCAGCAGCCCGGGACTATCCAGGGATACGCAGTATTTT.

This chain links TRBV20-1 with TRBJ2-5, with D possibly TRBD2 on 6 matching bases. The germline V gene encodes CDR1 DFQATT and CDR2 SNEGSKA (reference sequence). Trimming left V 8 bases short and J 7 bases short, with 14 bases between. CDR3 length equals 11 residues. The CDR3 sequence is CSLEGGGTQYF. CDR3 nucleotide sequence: TGCAGTTTGGAGGGTGGAGGGACCCAGTACTTC.

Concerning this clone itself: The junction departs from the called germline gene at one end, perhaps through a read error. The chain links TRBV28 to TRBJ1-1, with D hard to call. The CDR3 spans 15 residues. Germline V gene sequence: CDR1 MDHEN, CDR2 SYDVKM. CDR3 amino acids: CASSLPTAGNPEAFF. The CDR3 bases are TGTGCCAGCAGTTTACCCACCGCGGGGAACCCTGAAGCTTTCTTT.

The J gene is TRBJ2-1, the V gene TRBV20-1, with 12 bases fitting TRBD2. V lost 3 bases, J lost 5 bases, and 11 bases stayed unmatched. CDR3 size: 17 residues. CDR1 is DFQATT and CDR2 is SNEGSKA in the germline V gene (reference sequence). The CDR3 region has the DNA TGCAGTGCTAGTTCTAGCGGGAGGGCCGTAACCCACAATGAGCAGTTCTTC. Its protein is CSASSSGRAVTHNEQFF.

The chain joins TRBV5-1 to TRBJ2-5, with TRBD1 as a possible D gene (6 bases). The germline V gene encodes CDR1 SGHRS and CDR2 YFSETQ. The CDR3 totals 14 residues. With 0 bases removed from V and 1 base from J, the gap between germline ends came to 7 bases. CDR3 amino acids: CASSLDRAQETQYF. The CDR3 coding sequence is TGCGCCAGCAGCTTGGACAGGGCCCAAGAGACCCAGTACTTC.